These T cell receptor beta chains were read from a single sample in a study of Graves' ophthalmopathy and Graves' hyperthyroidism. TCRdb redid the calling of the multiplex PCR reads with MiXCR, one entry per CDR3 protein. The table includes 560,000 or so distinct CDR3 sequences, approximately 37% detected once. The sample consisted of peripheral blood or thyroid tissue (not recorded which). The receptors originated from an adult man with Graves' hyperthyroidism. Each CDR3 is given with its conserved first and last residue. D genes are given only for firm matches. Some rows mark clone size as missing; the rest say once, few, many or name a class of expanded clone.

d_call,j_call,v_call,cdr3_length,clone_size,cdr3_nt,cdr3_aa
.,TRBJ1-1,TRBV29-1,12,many,TGCAGCGTTAAAAGGAGGAACACTGAAGCTTTCTTT,CSVKRRNTEAFF
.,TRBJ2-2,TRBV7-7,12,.,TGTGCTAGGACAGTCTCGACCGGGGAGCTGTTTTTT,CARTVSTGELFF
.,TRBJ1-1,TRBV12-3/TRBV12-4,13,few,TGTGCCAGCACACCCGAGGGGTCGGCTCGAGCTTTCTTT,CASTPEGSARAFF
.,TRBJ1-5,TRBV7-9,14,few,TGTGCCAGCAGCTTAGGTGGGGTACGGCAGCCCCAGCATTTT,CASSLGGVRQPQHF
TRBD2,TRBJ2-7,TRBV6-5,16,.,TGTGCCAGCAGTTACCTACTAGCGGGACAAACCTACGAGCAGTACTTC,CASSYLLAGQTYEQYF
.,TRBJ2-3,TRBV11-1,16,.,TGTGCCAGCAGCTTAAGGATAGGCAATCGCGCAGATACGCAGTATTTT,CASSLRIGNRADTQYF
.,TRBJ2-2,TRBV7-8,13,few,TGTGCCAGCCTAGGGGCTGGCACCGGGGAGCTGTTTTTT,CASLGAGTGELFF
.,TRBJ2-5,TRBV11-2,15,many,TGTGCCAGCAGCCCTGAATGGACAAGCCAAGAGACCCAGTACTTC,CASSPEWTSQETQYF
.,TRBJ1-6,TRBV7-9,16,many,TGTGCCAGCAGCTTAGAATCATTGGGGCTTAATTCACCCCTCCACTTT,CASSLESLGLNSPLHF
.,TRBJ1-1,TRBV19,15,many,TGTGCCAGTAGTAATAAGGCCGGGGGCGGCACTGAAGCTTTCTTT,CASSNKAGGGTEAFF
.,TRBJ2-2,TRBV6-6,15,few,TGTGCCAGCAGTTATGACCACGCGAACACCGGGGAGCTGTTTTTT,CASSYDHANTGELFF
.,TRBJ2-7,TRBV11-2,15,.,TGTGCCAGCAGCCGCAGGGGCGGGCCCCGCTACGAGCAGTACTTC,CASSRRGGPRYEQYF
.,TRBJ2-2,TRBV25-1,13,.,TGTGCCAGCAGTCCATCGGGGTCCGGGGAGCTGTTTTTT,CASSPSGSGELFF
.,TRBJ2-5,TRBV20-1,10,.,TGCAGTGCTGTTAGGGGGACCCAGTACTTC,CSAVRGTQYF
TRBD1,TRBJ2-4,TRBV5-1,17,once,TGCGCCAGCAGCGTTGTACCGGGACAGGAGAGGGGAAACATTCAGTACTTC,CASSVVPGQERGNIQYF
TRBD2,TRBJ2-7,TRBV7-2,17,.,TGTGCCAGCAGCCGAGGACTCGGACTAGCGGGGGACTACGAGCAGTACTTC,CASSRGLGLAGDYEQYF
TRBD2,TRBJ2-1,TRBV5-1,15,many,TGCGCCAGCAGCTGGACTAGCGGGGGTTACAATGAGCAGTTCTTC,CASSWTSGGYNEQFF
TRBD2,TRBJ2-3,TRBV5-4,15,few,TGTGCCAGCAGCTTAGCGGGGGGGCAATCAGATACGCAGTATTTT,CASSLAGGQSDTQYF
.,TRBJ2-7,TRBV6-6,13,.,TGTGCCAGCAGTTATTTGGCTTCCCACGAGCAGTACTTC,CASSYLASHEQYF
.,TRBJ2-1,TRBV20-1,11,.,TGCAGTGCGGACGGCTACAATGAGCAGTTCTTC,CSADGYNEQFF
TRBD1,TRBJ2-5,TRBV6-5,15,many,TGTGCCAGCAGTTACCTAGACAGGGTTGGAGAGACCCAGTACTTC,CASSYLDRVGETQYF
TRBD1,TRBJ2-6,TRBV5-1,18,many,TGCGCCATCAATCATAGGGGACAGGGAGCAAGCGGGGCCAACGTCCTGACTTTC,CAINHRGQGASGANVLTF
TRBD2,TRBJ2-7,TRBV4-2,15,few,TGTGCCAGCAGCCAAGAGGTCAGCGGGGGGAACGAGCAGTACTTC,CASSQEVSGGNEQYF
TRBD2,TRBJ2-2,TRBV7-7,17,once,TGTGCTAGCAGCACGTTCTCCGGGACTAGCGTCACCGGGGAGCTGTTTTTT,CASSTFSGTSVTGELFF
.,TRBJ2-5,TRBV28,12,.,TGTGCCAGCAGTGAAGGACGCGGGACCCAGTACTTC,CASSEGRGTQYF
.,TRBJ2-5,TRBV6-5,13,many,TGTGCCAGCAGACTGCGGGTCCAAGAGACCCAGTACTTC,CASRLRVQETQYF
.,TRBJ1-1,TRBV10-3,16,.,TGTGCCATCAGTGAGTCGGGCGGGGGGAGCAAAGGTGAAGCTTTCTTT,CAISESGGGSKGEAFF
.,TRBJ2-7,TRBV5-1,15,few,TGCGCCAGCAGCGCGGCGGGACAACCCGACTACGAGCAGTACTTC,CASSAAGQPDYEQYF
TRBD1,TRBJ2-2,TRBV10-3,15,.,TGTGCCATCAGAACAGGGACAGGGTTCACCGGGGAGCTGTTTTTT,CAIRTGTGFTGELFF
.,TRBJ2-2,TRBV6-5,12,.,TGTGCCAGCAGGCCACTAACCGGGGAGCTGTTTTTT,CASRPLTGELFF
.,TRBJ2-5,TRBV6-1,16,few,TGTGCCAGCAGTGAAAGGGTGGTGTCCAGGGGAGAGACCCAGTACTTC,CASSERVVSRGETQYF
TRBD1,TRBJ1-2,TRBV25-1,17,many,TGTGCCAGCAGTGCCTCCGGGACAGGCATAAGCGTTTATGGCTACACCTTC,CASSASGTGISVYGYTF
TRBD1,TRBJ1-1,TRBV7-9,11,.,TGTGCCAGCAGCAGCGGACAGGGGGTTTTCTTT,CASSSGQGVFF
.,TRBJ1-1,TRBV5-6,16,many,TGTGCCAGCAGCAGAGGGGTGGGCCCACAGAACACTGAAGCTTTCTTT,CASSRGVGPQNTEAFF
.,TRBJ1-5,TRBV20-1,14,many,TGCAGTGCTAGGGCCGGGTCGCGCAATCAGCCCCAGCATTTT,CSARAGSRNQPQHF
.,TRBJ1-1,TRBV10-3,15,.,TGTGCCATCAGTGAGTCGAGGGAGATGAACACTGAAGCTTTCTTT,CAISESREMNTEAFF
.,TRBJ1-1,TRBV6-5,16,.,TGTGCCAGCAGTTACGTTCACGGACAATTGAACACTGAAGCTTTCTTT,CASSYVHGQLNTEAFF
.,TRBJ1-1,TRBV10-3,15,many,TGTGCCATCAGTGAGCGAGAGATCATGAACACTGAAGCTTTCTTT,CAISEREIMNTEAFF
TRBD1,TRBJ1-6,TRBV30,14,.,TGTGCCTGGAGGGAGACAGGGTCTTTTTCACCCCTCCACTTT,CAWRETGSFSPLHF
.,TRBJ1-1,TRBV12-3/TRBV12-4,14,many,TGTGCCAGCAGTTTAAGGGAGACGAACACTGAAGCTTTCTTT,CASSLRETNTEAFF
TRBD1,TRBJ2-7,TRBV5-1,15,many,TGCGCCAGCAGCTTGGCTGTGACAGGGGGCTACGAGCAGTACTTC,CASSLAVTGGYEQYF
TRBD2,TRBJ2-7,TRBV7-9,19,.,TGTGCCAGCAGCCGAGGACTCGGACTAGCGGGAGAGGCCCCATACGAGCAGTACTTC,CASSRGLGLAGEAPYEQYF